This passage covers 3 T cell receptor beta chains from one sample sequenced in a study of cytomegalovirus exposure and HLA in healthy donors (dated by TCRdb to the late 2010s). Library creation used the immunoSEQ multiplex PCR assay. For the multiplex PCR, a mixture combining 60 forward primers for TCR Vbeta segments and 13 reverse primers for TCR Jbeta segments was used. Held by TCRdb, this immuneACCESS table contains in-frame sequences only and omits some clones. Under half of the omission traces to an unresolved V gene where checked; the cause of the rest is unknown. The sample table contains about 140,000 clones; only one count was recorded for around 80% of them. Approximately 2.7% of the sample belongs to the ten largest clones. Sequencing was carried out using PBMCs. These receptor sequences come from a boy aged 2-15 years in good health and CMV-seronegative.

The gene calls are TRBV9 and TRBJ2-1, with a possible D match to TRBD2 (6 bases). Trimming took 2 bases from V and 0 from J, leaving 12 bases between them. The CDR3 spans 16 residues. Germline assignment: CDR1 SGDLS and CDR2 YYNGEE. CDR3 nucleotides: TGTGCCAGCAGCGTTGAGCGGGCGGTCTCCTACAATGAGCAGTTCTTC. Translated: CASSVERAVSYNEQFF.

The chain carries TRBV27 and TRBJ1-2; a weak D match, TRBD1 (6 bases). V was shortened by 8 bases and J by 4 bases, with 23 bases between the two germline ends. The CDR3 loop spans 16 amino acids. Per the germline V gene, CDR1 is MNHEY and CDR2 is SMNVEV (reference sequence). As DNA, the CDR3 is TGTGCCAGCTCCCCGGCGGGGGGCACTGACCCCTATGGCTACACCTTC. Translation: CASSPAGGTDPYGYTF.

This clone has a single count. CDR3 region: CASSLSTSGSNEQFF. The CDR3 DNA sequence: TGCGCCAGCAGCTTGAGTACTAGCGGGAGTAATGAGCAGTTCTTC. The chain employs TRBV5-1 and TRBJ2-1; 11 bases line up with TRBD2. Unmatched junction bases numbered 4, after V lost 1 base and J lost 7 bases. CDR1 is SGHRS, CDR2 YFSETQ, per germline. The CDR3 extends over 15 amino acids.